A single sample gave rise to the 10 T cell receptor beta chains below, sequenced in a study of shared clonotypes between healthy human individuals. Repertoires were generated with immunoSEQ multiplex PCR, while TCRdb's copy carries only in-frame clones and drops some. There are a few hundred thousand clones in the sample; 60% to 70% occur only once, and 11% lies in the top ten. The material sequenced was memory CD4+ T cells sorted from blood. The subset denotes: CD45RA-negative fraction. The receptors originated from a man aged 25-45 years in good health.

The table lists this clone with a few counts. The V and J genes are TRBV11-2 and TRBJ2-3, with TRBD1 identical over 8 bases. This CDR3 comprises 17 residues. Germline CDR1 reads SGHAT; CDR2 reads FQNNGV. The V segment lost 5 bases and the J segment 1 base; nucleotides outside the gene matches: 11. CDR3 amino acids: CASSMLGRGRGTDTQYF. The CDR3, as DNA: TGTGCCAGCAGCATGCTTGGCAGGGGGCGCGGCACAGATACGCAGTATTTT.

The rearrangement joins TRBV7-9 to TRBJ2-7; 9 positions agree with TRBD1. With V trimmed by 5 bases and J by 2 bases, 4 bases remained unmatched. Germline V gene lookup returns CDR1 SEHNR and CDR2 FQNEAQ (reference sequence). The CDR3 consists of 14 residues. The CDR3 spells CASSQDRGTYEQYF. CDR3 coding DNA: TGTGCCAGCAGCCAGGACAGGGGAACCTACGAGCAGTACTTC.

The chain recombines TRBV5-1 with TRBJ2-7; D gene uncertain. The germline V gene has CDR1 SGHRS and CDR2 YFSETQ. Between the trimmed V and J ends, which lost 0 bases and 6 bases, there was a span of 10 bases. The CDR3 is made up of 13 amino acids. CDR3 residues: CASSLDSYSEQYF. In nucleotides, the CDR3 is TGCGCCAGCAGCTTGGATTCCTACTCCGAGCAGTACTTC.

The chain joins TRBV7-2 to TRBJ1-5; 7 positions agree with TRBD1. Germline lookup yields CDR1 SGHTA and CDR2 FQGNSA. J lost 4 bases, V lost 4 bases, and 4 bases had no gene match. This CDR3 has 14 residues. The CDR3 sequence is CASSSGQPNQPQHF. DNA of the CDR3: TGTGCCAGCAGCTCGGGACAGCCAAATCAGCCCCAGCATTTT.

The rearrangement joins TRBV10-2 to TRBJ2-7; 8 nucleotides align to TRBD2. Germline values: CDR1 WSHSY, CDR2 SAAADI. V shed 6 bases, J shed 2 bases, and the junction held 6 bases outside the gene matches. The CDR3 runs 14 residues. The CDR3 sequence is CASREAGVTYEQYF. CDR3 nucleotides: TGCGCCAGCAGAGAAGCGGGAGTCACCTACGAGCAGTACTTC.

The V and J genes are TRBV28 and TRBJ2-5, with D perhaps given as TRBD1 or TRBD2 (5 bases each). This CDR3 has 14 amino acids. V lost 6 bases to trimming and J lost 1 base, with 12 bases between them. Germline CDR1 MDHEN, CDR2 SYDVKM. The CDR3 bases are TGTGCCAGCAGCCGCCGGGGCCTCCAAGAGACCCAGTACTTC. It codes for CASSRRGLQETQYF.

This clone has a handful of counts. V usage is TRBV7-8 and J usage is TRBJ1-5; a possible D gene is TRBD1 (6 bases). CDR3 length equals 16 residues. In germline, CDR1 is SGHVS, CDR2 FQNEAQ. Trimming left V 4 bases short and J 2 bases short, with 15 bases between. The CDR3 loop is CASSYGQTRGNQPQHF. CDR3 bases: TGTGCCAGCAGCTACGGACAGACCCGGGGCAATCAGCCCCAGCATTTT.

The chain employs TRBV7-2 and TRBJ1-5; 9 bases fit TRBD1. The germline V gene has CDR1 SGHTA and CDR2 FQGNSA. V lost 2 bases and J lost 6; bases outside the gene matches: 2. This CDR3 has 14 residues. The CDR3 here is CASSLRQGVQPQHF. The CDR3 DNA reads TGTGCCAGCAGCTTAAGACAGGGGGTTCAGCCCCAGCATTTT. Full variable domain (missing parts from reference TRBV7-2 and TRBJ1-5): GAGVSQSPSNKVTEKGKDVELRCDPISGHTALYWYRQSLGQGLEFLIYFQGNSAPDKSGLPSDRFSAERTGGSVSTLTIQRTQQEDSAVYLCASSLRQGVQPQHFGDGTRLSIL.

The chain recombines TRBV12-5 with TRBJ2-1; 14 nucleotides line up with TRBD2. Germline V gene lookup returns CDR1 LGHNT and CDR2 FRNRAP. The CDR3 loop spans 15 amino acids. V lost 6 bases and J lost 9; bases outside the gene matches: 7. The CDR3 nucleotides are TGTGCTAGTGGCCCTGGGACTAGCGGGAGATCTGAGCAGTTCTTC. Amino acid sequence: CASGPGTSGRSEQFF.

This chain links TRBV28 with TRBJ2-3, with D hard to call. Trimming stripped 5 bases from V and 0 bases from J, with 12 bases between. This CDR3 has 15 amino acids. Germline V gene data show CDR1 as MDHEN and CDR2 as SYDVKM. The CDR3 sequence: CASSGDIPSTDTQYF. Written as DNA, the CDR3 is TGTGCCAGCAGTGGAGACATTCCTAGCACAGATACGCAGTATTTT. Drawing the rest from reference TRBV28 and TRBJ2-3, the complete variable domain is DVKVTQSSRYLVKRTGEKVFLECVQDMDHENMFWYRQDPGLGLRLIYFSYDVKMKEKGDIPEGYSVSREKKERFSLILESASTNQTSMYLCASSGDIPSTDTQYFGPGTRLTVL.